Below are 11 T cell receptor beta chains sequenced from a single sample in a study of blood T cell repertoires in COVID-19. Assay: immunoSEQ multiplex PCR; the TCRdb copy retains only in-frame clones and omits some. The sample shows about 330,000 clones, 88% of them seen only once. The sequenced sample was peripheral blood. The origin of the receptors is a woman in her forties or fifties with active or convalescent COVID-19.

The rearrangement joins TRBV18 to TRBJ2-2; 8 bases agree with TRBD2. Germline lookup yields CDR1 KGHSH and CDR2 LQKENI. The CDR3 runs to 17 residues. Unmatched junction bases numbered 11, after V lost 3 bases and J lost 5 bases. The CDR3, as DNA: TGTGCCAGCTCACCGATAGTAGCGGGAAGTTGGACCGGGGAGCTGTTTTTT. Translated: CASSPIVAGSWTGELFF.

This clone showed up just a few times. The chain recombines TRBV10-3 with TRBJ2-7; 8 bases are a match to TRBD2. The junction had 12 bases not matched to a gene; V was cut back by 11 bases and J by 3 bases. In germline, CDR1 is ENHRY, CDR2 SYGVKD. The CDR3 sequence is 14 residues long. The CDR3, as DNA: TGTGCCTCAAAGAAGACTAGCGACTACTACGAGCAGTACTTC. Protein sequence: CASKKTSDYYEQYF.

V usage is TRBV19 and J usage is TRBJ2-2; a weak D match, TRBD2 (6 bases). This CDR3 is 13 amino acids long. Germline-derived CDR1 and CDR2 are LNHDA and SQIVND (reference sequence). V was shortened by 5 bases and J by 13 bases, with 17 bases between the two germline ends. CDR3 sequence: CASSSPGDGPLFF. Written as DNA, the CDR3 is TGTGCCAGTAGTTCCCCGGGAGACGGTCCGCTGTTTTTT. Variable domain in full (rest from reference TRBV19 and TRBJ2-2): DGGITQSPKYLFRKEGQNVTLSCEQNLNHDAMYWYRQDPGQGLRLIYYSQIVNDFQKGDIAEGYSVSREKKESFPLTVTSAQKNPTAFYLCASSSPGDGPLFFGEGSRLTVL.

The rearrangement links TRBV6-5 to TRBJ1-6; weak D call: TRBD1 (6 bases). This CDR3 comprises 15 residues. V was pared by 7 bases and J by 7 bases, with 17 bases between. Germline-derived CDR1 and CDR2 are MNHEY and SVGAGI. The CDR3 DNA follows: TGTGCCAGCACCAGGGGTGGGCAAACAAATTCACCCCTCCACTTT. Translating it yields CASTRGGQTNSPLHF.

The genes are TRBV19 and TRBJ2-1; tentative D call: TRBD1 (5 bases). Trimming shortened V by 7 bases and J by 3 bases, and 10 bases separated the two germline ends. The CDR3 loop spans 13 amino acids. In germline, CDR1 is LNHDA, CDR2 SQIVND (reference sequence). The CDR3 here is CASTWTSYNEQFF. For the CDR3, the DNA is TGTGCCAGTACCTGGACAAGCTACAATGAGCAGTTCTTC. The entire variable domain, with the rest obtained from reference TRBV19 and TRBJ2-1, is as follows: DGGITQSPKYLFRKEGQNVTLSCEQNLNHDAMYWYRQDPGQGLRLIYYSQIVNDFQKGDIAEGYSVSREKKESFPLTVTSAQKNPTAFYLCASTWTSYNEQFFGPGTRLTVL.

This chain connects TRBV7-9 to TRBJ1-4; D remains unclear. The germline V gene encodes CDR1 SEHNR and CDR2 FQNEAQ (reference sequence). This CDR3 has 16 amino acids. Trimming removed 3 bases from V and 8 bases from J, with 19 bases in between. CDR3 DNA: TGTGCCAGCAGCTTCAGTGACCGAGGGATGGGGGAAAAACTGTTTTTT. Translating it yields CASSFSDRGMGEKLFF.

The chain couples TRBV4-3 to TRBJ2-5; D uncertain. The V end lost 1 base, the J end lost 2 bases, and 11 bases lay between the germline ends. The germline CDR1 and CDR2 sequences are LGHNA and YSLEER. The CDR3 runs to 15 residues. The CDR3 loop is CASSQAHDWQETQYF. The CDR3 DNA follows: TGCGCCAGCAGCCAAGCCCACGACTGGCAAGAGACCCAGTACTTC.

V usage is TRBV6-5 and J usage is TRBJ2-7, with 10 bases fitting TRBD1. Germline lookup yields CDR1 MNHEY and CDR2 SVGAGI. J was trimmed by 5 bases and V by 0 bases; bases with no gene match: 1. This CDR3 region has 14 residues. For the CDR3, the DNA is TGTGCCAGCAGTTACTCTGGGACAGGGGACGAGCAGTACTTC. As protein: CASSYSGTGDEQYF.

The genes are TRBV6-1 and TRBJ2-3, with 8 bases identical to TRBD1. The CDR3 is 15 amino acids. V lost 3 bases and J lost 3; bases outside the gene matches: 5. Germline loops: CDR1 MNHNS, CDR2 SASEGT. In nucleotides, the CDR3 is TGTGCCAGCAGTGACCCGGACAGGGTGACAGATACGCAGTATTTT. Its protein is CASSDPDRVTDTQYF.

V gene TRBV7-8 combines with J gene TRBJ2-7; 10 nucleotides align to TRBD1. This CDR3 region has 15 residues. The V and J ends lost 5 bases and 6 bases, in that order; junction bases with no gene match: 10. Germline-derived CDR1 and CDR2 are SGHVS and FQNEAQ. The CDR3, as DNA: TGTGCCAGCAGCCCTAGTAGGGGGACAGGGGTCGAGCAGTACTTC. It codes for CASSPSRGTGVEQYF.

The rearrangement links TRBV7-9 to TRBJ2-1; 7 bases map to TRBD2. CDR1 is SEHNR and CDR2 is FQNEAQ in the germline V gene (reference sequence). With V trimmed by 1 base and J by 4 bases, 4 bases remained unmatched. The CDR3 has 15 amino acids. The CDR3 is CASSLVLGGYNEQFF. DNA of the CDR3: TGTGCCAGCAGCTTAGTTCTCGGGGGGTACAATGAGCAGTTCTTC.